This TCR beta chain comes out of a study of cytomegalovirus exposure and HLA in healthy donors. The study ran its PCR with 60 Vbeta and 13 Jbeta primers. Assay used: immunoSEQ multiplex PCR; TCRdb lists only in-frame clones, some missing. This sample has tens of thousands of clones; about two thirds occur once, and the top ten carry roughly 3.3%. Germline CDR1 is MDHEN and CDR2 is SYDVKM. V lost 3 bases and J lost 8, with 10 bases in between. The CDR3 runs to 13 residues. The receptor was derived from a woman under 40 in good health and CMV-seronegative. The specimen was PBMCs. This chain links TRBV28 with TRBJ2-2; the D gene is possibly TRBD1 (6 bases). The CDR3 spells CASSFRGEGELFF. DNA for the CDR3: TGTGCCAGCAGTTTCAGGGGTGAGGGGGAGCTGTTTTTT.